The present T cell receptor beta chain was sequenced within a study of regulatory T cells in long-lasting Graves disease. V was cut by 1 base and J by 0 bases, with 13 bases left in between. Looked up from germline, CDR1 is SGHTA and CDR2 is FQGNSA. This CDR3 contains 17 residues. This clonotype came up a few times. iRepertoire HTBI primers and Arm-PCR of CDR3 regions built TCR beta libraries. TCRdb itself ran the multiplex PCR reads through MiXCR, one entry per CDR3 protein. Counted here are roughly 360,000 distinct CDR3 sequences, over 9.5% occurring once; the ten biggest clones make up over 15%. Time point in this sample: newly diagnosed GD, antithyroid drugs for less than 3 months. The TCR library was made from RNA extracted from PBMCs. The same specimen was also included in a second study, on T cells in Graves' hyperthyroidism and ophthalmopathy. That source notes: Patients with uncontrolled infections, other autoimmune diseases, pregnancy or lactation were excluded.

The J gene is TRBJ1-3, the V gene TRBV7-2; D might be TRBD1 (5 bases). The clonotype originates from a woman aged 18-29 years with Graves disease. The sequencing here drew on peripheral blood mononuclear cells (PBMCs), taken at new diagnosis, from a patient treated with antithyroid drugs. CDR3 in amino acids: CASSLGGISISGNTIYF. CDR3 nucleotide sequence: TGTGCCAGCAGCTTAGGGGGGATCAGCATCTCTGGAAACACCATATATTTT.